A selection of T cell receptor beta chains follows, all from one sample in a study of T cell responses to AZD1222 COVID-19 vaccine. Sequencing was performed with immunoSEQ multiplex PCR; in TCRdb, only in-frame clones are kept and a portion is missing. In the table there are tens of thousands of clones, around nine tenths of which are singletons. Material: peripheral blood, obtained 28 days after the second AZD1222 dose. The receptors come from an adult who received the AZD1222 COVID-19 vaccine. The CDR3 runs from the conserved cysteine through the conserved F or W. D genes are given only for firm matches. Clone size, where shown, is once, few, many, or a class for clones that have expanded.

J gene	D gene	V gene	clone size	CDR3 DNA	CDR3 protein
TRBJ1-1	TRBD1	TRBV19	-	TGTGCCAGTAGTGTCGAGACAGGGATGAACACTGAAGCTTTCTTT	CASSVETGMNTEAFF
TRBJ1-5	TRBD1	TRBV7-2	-	TGTGCCAGCAGCTCAGGACAGGGCCACCAGCCCCAGCATTTT	CASSSGQGHQPQHF
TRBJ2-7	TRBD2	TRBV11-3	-	TGTGCCAGCAGCCCAGGCTTAGCGGGAGGGTACGAGCAGTACTTC	CASSPGLAGGYEQYF
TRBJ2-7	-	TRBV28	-	TGTGCCAGCAGTTTGGGCAGGTGGCAGTACTTC	CASSLGRWQYF
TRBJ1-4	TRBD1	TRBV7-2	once	TGTGCCAGCAGCGCGACAGGGTTTAATGAAAAACTGTTTTTT	CASSATGFNEKLFF
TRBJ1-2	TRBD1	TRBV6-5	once	TGTGCCAGCAAACCACAGGGGGTTCTAGGTTATGGCTACACCTTC	CASKPQGVLGYGYTF
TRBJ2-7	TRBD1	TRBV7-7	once	TGTGCTAGCAGCCGGGACAGGGGCCACGAGCAGTACTTC	CASSRDRGHEQYF
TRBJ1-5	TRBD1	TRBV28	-	TGTGCCAGCACTATCAGGGGGGCCGGTCAGCCCCAGCATTTT	CASTIRGAGQPQHF
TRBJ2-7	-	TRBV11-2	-	TGTGCCAGCAGCTTAGCTAGGACAGCTACCTACGAGCAGTACTTC	CASSLARTATYEQYF
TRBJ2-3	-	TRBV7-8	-	TGTGCCAGCAGCTTAGGGGGGACAGATACGCAGTATTTT	CASSLGGTDTQYF
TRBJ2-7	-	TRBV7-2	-	TGTGCCAGCAGCCCCGGGTTCAGCTCCTACGAGCAGTACTTC	CASSPGFSSYEQYF
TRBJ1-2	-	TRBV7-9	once	TGTGCCAGCAGCCGGGACCGTATAACCTTC	CASSRDRITF
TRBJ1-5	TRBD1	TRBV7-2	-	TGTGCCAGCAGCTTAAGACAGGGCCTTAACAATCAGCCCCAGCATTTT	CASSLRQGLNNQPQHF
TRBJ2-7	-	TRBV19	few	TGTGCCAGTAGTCCATCTGGACGGACCTACGAGCAGTACTTC	CASSPSGRTYEQYF
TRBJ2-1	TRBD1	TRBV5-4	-	TGTGCCAGCAGGTTTACAGGGGCATTGGAGCAGTTCTTC	CASRFTGALEQFF
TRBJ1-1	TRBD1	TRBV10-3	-	TGTGCCATCAGTGTTCTGACAGGGGACACTGAAGCTTTCTTT	CAISVLTGDTEAFF
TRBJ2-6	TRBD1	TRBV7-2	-	TGTGCCAGCAGCTTAGGGTGGACAGGGGGGACCTCTGGGGCCAACGTCCTGACTTTC	CASSLGWTGGTSGANVLTF
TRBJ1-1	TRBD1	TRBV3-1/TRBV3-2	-	TGTGCCAGCACCCGTGGACAGGCGAACACTGAAGCTTTCTTT	CASTRGQANTEAFF
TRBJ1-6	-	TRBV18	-	TGTGCCAGCTCACAATTGGGTTCACCCCTCCACTTT	CASSQLGSPLHF
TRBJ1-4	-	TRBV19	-	TGTGCCACAGGACAAGGAGTTGGTGAAAAACTGTTTTTT	CATGQGVGEKLFF
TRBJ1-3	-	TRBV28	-	TGTGCCAGCAGTTTTTCTATTCGGGACAACTCTGGAAACACCATATATTTT	CASSFSIRDNSGNTIYF
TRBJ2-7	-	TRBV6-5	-	TGTGCCAGCAGTTTAAAGGGGTTAAGCTCCTACGAGCAGTACTTC	CASSLKGLSSYEQYF
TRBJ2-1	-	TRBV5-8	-	TGTGCCAGCAGCTCCTCAACAGGGCACAATGAGCAGTTCTTC	CASSSSTGHNEQFF
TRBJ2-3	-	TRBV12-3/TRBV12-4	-	TGTGCCAGCAGTTTCCCAGATACGCAGTATTTT	CASSFPDTQYF
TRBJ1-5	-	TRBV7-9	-	TGTGCCAGCAGCCTTACCGATAGCAATCAGCCCCAGCATTTT	CASSLTDSNQPQHF
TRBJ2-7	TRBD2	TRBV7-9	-	TGTGCCAGCAGCCCGGGGACTAGCGGAACGCGGTACGAGCAGTACTTC	CASSPGTSGTRYEQYF
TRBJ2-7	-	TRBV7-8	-	TGTGCCAGCAGCCCGCCGACGGGTAACGAGCAGTACTTC	CASSPPTGNEQYF
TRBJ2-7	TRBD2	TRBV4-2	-	TGTGCCAGCAGCCATGACCAGGGAGGGCCCTACGAGCAGTACTTC	CASSHDQGGPYEQYF
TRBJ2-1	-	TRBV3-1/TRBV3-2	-	TGTGCCAGCAGCCATAGCGCTAGCTCCTACAATGAGCAGTTCTTC	CASSHSASSYNEQFF
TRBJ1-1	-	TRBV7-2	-	TGTGCCAGCAGCTTCCAAGCGGCTGAAGCTTTCTTT	CASSFQAAEAFF
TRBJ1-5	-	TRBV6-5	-	TGTGCCAGCAGTTACGGACACAATCAGCCCCAGCATTTT	CASSYGHNQPQHF
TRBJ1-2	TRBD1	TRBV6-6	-	TGTGCCAGCAGTAATCAAGGACAGGGCTTACATGGCTACACCTTC	CASSNQGQGLHGYTF
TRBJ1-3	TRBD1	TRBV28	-	TGTGCCAGCAGTTCAGGGGGTGAAGGTGAAAACACCATATATTTT	CASSSGGEGENTIYF
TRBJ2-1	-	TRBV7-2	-	TGTGCCAGCAGAACTCCAGGGACACGCTCCTACAATGAGCAGTTCTTC	CASRTPGTRSYNEQFF
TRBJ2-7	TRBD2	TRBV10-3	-	TGTGCCATCAGTGAGTCGTTGCGGGGGGGTACCTACGAGCAGTACTTC	CAISESLRGGTYEQYF
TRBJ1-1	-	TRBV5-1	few	TGCGCCAGCAGCCTGGGGATGAACACTGAAGCTTTCTTT	CASSLGMNTEAFF
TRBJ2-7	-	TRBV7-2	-	TGTGCCAGCAGCCAGTGGACACTAACCTACGAGCAGTACTTC	CASSQWTLTYEQYF
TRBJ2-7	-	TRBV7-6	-	TGTGCCAGCAGCCGACAGGAACCCTACGAGCAGTACTTC	CASSRQEPYEQYF
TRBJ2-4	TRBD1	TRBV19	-	TGTGCCAGTAGGCGACAGGGTATGGCCAAAAACATTCAGTACTTC	CASRRQGMAKNIQYF
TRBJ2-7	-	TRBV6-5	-	TGTGCCAGCAGTTATCGGGCAGGGGACTCCGAGCAGTACTTC	CASSYRAGDSEQYF
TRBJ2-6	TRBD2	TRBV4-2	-	TGTGCCAGCAGCCAAGATCTAGCGGGGACCTCTGGGGCCAACGTCCTGACTTTC	CASSQDLAGTSGANVLTF